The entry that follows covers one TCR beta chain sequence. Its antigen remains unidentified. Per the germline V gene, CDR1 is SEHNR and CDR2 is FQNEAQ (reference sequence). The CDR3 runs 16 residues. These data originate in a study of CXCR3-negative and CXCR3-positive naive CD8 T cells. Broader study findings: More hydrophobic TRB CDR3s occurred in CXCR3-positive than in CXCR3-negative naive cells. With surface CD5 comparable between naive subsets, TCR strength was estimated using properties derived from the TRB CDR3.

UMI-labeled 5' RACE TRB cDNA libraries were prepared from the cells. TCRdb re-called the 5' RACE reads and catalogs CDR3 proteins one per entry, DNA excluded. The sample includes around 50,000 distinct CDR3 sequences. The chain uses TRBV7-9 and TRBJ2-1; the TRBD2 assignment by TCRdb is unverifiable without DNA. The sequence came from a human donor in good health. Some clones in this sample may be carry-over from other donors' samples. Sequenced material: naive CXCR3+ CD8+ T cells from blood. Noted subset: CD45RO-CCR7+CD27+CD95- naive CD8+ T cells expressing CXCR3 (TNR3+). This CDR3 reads CASSVGPGTRNNEQFF.